This entry lists 29 T cell receptor beta chains sequenced from one sample in a study of siplizumab effects on memory and regulatory T cells. Assay used: immunoSEQ multiplex PCR; TCRdb lists only in-frame clones, some missing. The sample carries roughly 50,000 clones, about 90% recorded once. Sequencing used naive CD8+ T cells sorted from blood. Receptor source: a human donor in good health.

In its sample, this clone was seen once. The CDR3 region is CASSPPGTGNYEQYF. The CDR3 DNA reads TGTGCCAGCAGCCCGCCGGGGACAGGGAACTACGAGCAGTACTTC. The rearrangement uses TRBV11-2 and TRBJ2-7; 9 nucleotides align to TRBD1. Germline V gene data show CDR1 as SGHAT and CDR2 as FQNNGV. Trimming removed 5 bases from V and 3 bases from J; junction bases left unmatched: 8. The CDR3 covers 15 residues.

The genes are TRBV6-5 and TRBJ1-5, with D possibly being TRBD1 (5 bases). V shed 6 bases and J shed 3 bases, with 15 bases lying between them. The CDR3 length is 15 residues. The germline gives CDR1 MNHEY, CDR2 SVGAGI. Written as DNA, the CDR3 is TGTGCCAGCAGCAATTCGGGACTGTTCAATCAGCCCCAGCATTTT. Its translation is CASSNSGLFNQPQHF.

This chain connects TRBV4-1 to TRBJ2-7; D is unresolved. CDR1 MGHRA and CDR2 YSYEKL come from the germline V gene. Trimming shortened V by 1 base and J by 1 base, and 5 bases separated the two germline ends. This CDR3 comprises 13 residues. The CDR3 bases are TGCGCCAGCAGCCAAGGCACTTCCTACGAGCAGTACTTC. It yields the protein CASSQGTSYEQYF.

J is TRBJ1-1 and V is TRBV7-9; 7 positions match TRBD1. CDR1 is SEHNR and CDR2 is FQNEAQ in the germline V gene (reference sequence). The CDR3 extends over 16 amino acids. J gave up 3 bases and V 1 base, and 8 bases lay outside the gene matches. The DNA for the CDR3 is TGTGCCAGCAGCTTAGACCCGACAGGGCCATACACTGAAGCTTTCTTT. It encodes CASSLDPTGPYTEAFF.

This clone was picked up one time. This sequence joins TRBV4-2 and TRBJ2-1; 10 bases are shared with TRBD2. This CDR3 region has 17 residues. Germline loops: CDR1 LGHNA, CDR2 YNFKEQ. V shed 3 bases, J shed 3 bases, and the junction held 8 bases outside the gene matches. In nucleotides, the CDR3 is TGTGCCAGCAGCCAGACTGAACTAGCGGGGAACTACAATGAGCAGTTCTTC. Translating gives CASSQTELAGNYNEQFF.

The chain recombines TRBV27 with TRBJ1-2; the match to TRBD1 covers 7 bases. CDR1 is MNHEY, CDR2 SMNVEV, per germline (reference sequence). Trimming removed 5 bases from V and 1 base from J; junction bases left unmatched: 7. The CDR3 consists of 15 residues. The CDR3 DNA reads as TGTGCCAGCAGTCCTACAGGGGAAGGTAACTATGGCTACACCTTC. Translated, it gives CASSPTGEGNYGYTF.

The chain combines TRBV7-9 with TRBJ2-7, with D uncertain. This CDR3 comprises 11 residues. Germline-derived CDR1 and CDR2 are SEHNR and FQNEAQ (reference sequence). Deletions cut 5 bases from V and 3 bases from J, with 5 bases between. CDR3 protein: CASSELYEQYF. The CDR3 bases are TGTGCCAGCAGCGAACTCTACGAGCAGTACTTC.

The chain carries TRBV7-9 and TRBJ1-4; possible D gene TRBD1, 6 bases. Germline V gives CDR1 SEHNR, CDR2 FQNEAQ (reference sequence). V was trimmed by 3 bases and J by 0 bases, leaving 14 bases between them. The CDR3 extends over 17 amino acids. For the CDR3, the DNA is TGTGCCAGCAGCTTTGGACAGATGTGGGCAACTAATGAAAAACTGTTTTTT. Amino acids: CASSFGQMWATNEKLFF.

The rearrangement links TRBV27 to TRBJ2-7, with 11 bases fitting TRBD1. Germline lookup yields CDR1 MNHEY and CDR2 SMNVEV (reference sequence). V gave up 5 bases and J gave up 5 bases; unmatched junction bases: 14. This CDR3 spans 17 amino acids. The CDR3 DNA sequence: TGTGCCAGCAGTACATCCGAGGGGGACAGGGGGATCCACGAGCAGTACTTC. It is translated as CASSTSEGDRGIHEQYF.

The chain combines TRBV5-4 with TRBJ2-2; 11 bases match TRBD2. Trimming took 2 bases from V and 1 from J; bases not matched to a gene: 1. CDR1 and CDR2 (germline): SGHNT, YYREEE (reference sequence). The CDR3 is 16 amino acids. The CDR3 DNA follows: TGTGCCAGCAGCTTAGGACTAGCGGGGAACACCGGGGAGCTGTTTTTT. It is translated as CASSLGLAGNTGELFF.

This chain's CDR3 is CASTSPQGNLNYEQYF. The DNA for the CDR3 is TGTGCCAGCACCTCACCGCAGGGAAACCTGAACTACGAGCAGTACTTC. The chain is built from TRBV2 and TRBJ2-7, with D possibly being TRBD1 (5 bases). Looked up from germline, CDR1 is SNHLY and CDR2 is FYNNEI. This CDR3 comprises 16 residues. V was clipped by 7 bases and J by 3 bases, with 22 bases between them.

The chain recombines TRBV11-2 with TRBJ2-3; no clear D gene. Looked up from germline, CDR1 is SGHAT and CDR2 is FQNNGV. This CDR3 contains 12 residues. The V gene lost 5 bases and the J gene lost 1 base, with 4 bases spanning the gap. Written as DNA, the CDR3 is TGTGCCAGCAGCCCCGGCACAGATACGCAGTATTTT. Residues: CASSPGTDTQYF.

The rearrangement uses TRBV5-8 and TRBJ2-1; 14 nucleotides match TRBD2. The CDR3 runs to 16 residues. After removal of 3 bases from V and 2 bases from J, the junction contained 1 base not matched to a gene. Germline V gene data show CDR1 as SGHTS and CDR2 as YDEGEE. This CDR3 is CASSSGLAGAYNEQFF. The CDR3, as DNA: TGTGCCAGCAGCTCGGGACTAGCGGGAGCCTACAATGAGCAGTTCTTC.

V is TRBV4-1 and J is TRBJ1-1, with D perhaps matching TRBD1 (5 bases). Germline values: CDR1 MGHRA, CDR2 YSYEKL. Trimming shortened V by 1 base and J by 11 bases, and 11 bases separated the two germline ends. CDR3 length: 12 amino acids. CDR3 amino acids: CASSQGPREAFF. Written as DNA, the CDR3 is TGCGCCAGCAGCCAAGGGCCCAGGGAGGCTTTCTTT.

The chain recombines TRBV13 with TRBJ2-7; D not certain. The V and J ends lost 1 base and 5 bases respectively, with 6 bases between them. Germline CDR1 is PRHDT and CDR2 is FYEKMQ (reference sequence). CDR3 length equals 12 residues. The CDR3 spells CASSLVRDEQYF. Written as DNA, the CDR3 is TGTGCCAGCAGCTTAGTTAGGGACGAGCAGTACTTC. Complete variable domain (other parts from reference TRBV13 and TRBJ2-7): AAGVIQSPRHLIKEKRETATLKCYPIPRHDTVYWYQQGPGQDPQFLISFYEKMQSDKGSIPDRFSAQQFSDYHSELNMSSLELGDSALYFCASSLVRDEQYFGPGTRLTVT.

Written as DNA, the CDR3 is TGTGCCAGCAGTTACGGTTGGGACACCGGGGAGCTGTTTTTT. Translated, it gives CASSYGWDTGELFF. The V call is TRBV6-6, the J call TRBJ2-2, with D hard to call. V was cut by 2 bases and J by 3 bases, with 7 bases left in between. The CDR3 extends over 14 amino acids. Per germline, CDR1 MNHNY and CDR2 SVGAGI (reference sequence).

J is TRBJ2-5 and V is TRBV5-6; either TRBD1 or TRBD2 may supply D (5 bases each). CDR3 length: 17 residues. Germline V gene sequence: CDR1 SGHDT, CDR2 YYEEEE. V lost 0 bases to trimming and J lost 4 bases, with 19 bases between them. DNA of the CDR3: TGTGCCAGCAGCTTGGACCGGTATGGGACGGATATAGAGACCCAGTACTTC. Its protein is CASSLDRYGTDIETQYF.

This clone was recorded a few times. The rearrangement joins TRBV5-4 to TRBJ2-7; 9 bases line up with TRBD1. V was clipped by 3 bases and J by 7 bases; unmatched bases: 8. The CDR3 has 14 residues. Germline V gene lookup returns CDR1 SGHNT and CDR2 YYREEE (reference sequence). This CDR3 reads CASSWVQGAGEQYF. CDR3 nucleotides: TGTGCCAGCAGCTGGGTACAGGGGGCGGGTGAGCAGTACTTC.

The chain combines TRBV27 with TRBJ2-1; D is unclear. This CDR3 contains 12 residues. Germline V lookup: CDR1 MNHEY, CDR2 SMNVEV (reference sequence). The V gene lost 4 bases and the J gene lost 9 bases, with 10 bases spanning the gap. For the CDR3, the DNA is TGTGCCAGCAGTTGGATCGAAGGTGAGCAGTTCTTC. This translates into CASSWIEGEQFF.

The chain recombines TRBV4-1 with TRBJ1-1; no reliable D call. CDR3 size: 16 residues. Germline CDR1 reads MGHRA; CDR2 reads YSYEKL. V lost 1 base and J lost 1, with 13 bases in between. The chain's CDR3 is CASSQAPLHRNTEAFF. The CDR3 coding sequence is TGCGCCAGCAGCCAAGCGCCCCTACACAGGAACACTGAAGCTTTCTTT.

The chain employs TRBV15 and TRBJ1-3, with D unclear. Germline values: CDR1 LNHNV, CDR2 YYDKDF (reference sequence). Trimming stripped 6 bases from V and 4 bases from J, with 4 bases between. The CDR3 length is 11 residues. The chain's CDR3 is CATRGGNTIYF. In DNA form, the CDR3 reads TGTGCCACCAGGGGCGGAAACACCATATATTTT.

This rearrangement joins TRBV19 to TRBJ1-3, with D unclear. This CDR3 region has 14 residues. The V gene lost 3 bases and the J gene lost 1 base, with 7 bases spanning the gap. Looked up from germline, CDR1 is LNHDA and CDR2 is SQIVND (reference sequence). The CDR3 is CASSIGGSGNTIYF. CDR3 nucleotide sequence: TGTGCCAGTAGTATTGGAGGATCTGGAAACACCATATATTTT.

In this sample, this clone turned up once. This rearrangement joins TRBV5-3 to TRBJ2-7, with 7 bases lining up with TRBD1. TRBV5-3 is an ORF; its function is uncertain. The CDR3 spans 16 residues. The V segment lost 4 bases and the J segment 1 base; nucleotides outside the gene matches: 11. CDR3 coding DNA: TGTGCCAGAAGCCAGCCTGGTGGACAGGTGTCCTACGAGCAGTACTTC. Residues: CARSQPGGQVSYEQYF.

V is TRBV11-1 and J is TRBJ1-3, with a tentative D call TRBD1 (5 bases). Trimming shortened V by 3 bases and J by 8 bases, and 17 bases separated the two germline ends. This CDR3 spans 15 amino acids. CDR1 and CDR2 from the germline V gene are SGHAT and FQDESV (reference sequence). The DNA for the CDR3 is TGTGCCAGCAGCTTCTCTTTCGGGACGAGCGACACCATATATTTT. Translation gives CASSFSFGTSDTIYF. Together with reference TRBV11-1 and TRBJ1-3, the CDR3 gives the full variable domain: EAEVAQSPRYKITEKSQAVAFWCDPISGHATLYWYRQILGQGPELLVQFQDESVVDDSQLPKDRFSAERLKGVDSTLKIQPAELGDSAMYLCASSFSFGTSDTIYFGEGSWLTVV.

The DNA for the CDR3 is TGTGCCAGCAGCTCAGGGTCGGCGAACACCGGGGAGCTGTTTTTT. This translates into CASSSGSANTGELFF. This chain joins TRBV7-9 and TRBJ2-2; TRBD1 is a possible D gene (5 bases). CDR3 length equals 15 residues. CDR1 is SEHNR and CDR2 is FQNEAQ in the germline V gene (reference sequence). V lost 4 bases and J lost 0, with 9 bases in between.

The chain is built from TRBV25-1 and TRBJ2-2; TRBD1 matches at 7 bases. The germline V gene has CDR1 MGHDK and CDR2 SYGVNS. V shed 7 bases and J 0 bases; nucleotides not matched to a gene: 5. This CDR3 comprises 15 residues. The CDR3, as DNA: TGTGCCAGCACTTGGGGACAGACGAACACCGGGGAGCTGTTTTTT. Protein product: CASTWGQTNTGELFF.

The chain couples TRBV5-4 to TRBJ1-1; the match to TRBD1 covers 7 bases. The CDR3 length is 14 residues. The germline gives CDR1 SGHNT, CDR2 YYREEE (reference sequence). The J segment lost 4 bases and the V segment lost 5 bases, leaving 8 bases of the junction unmatched. CDR3 sequence reads: CASRYRGGGTEAFF. Here the CDR3 DNA reads TGTGCCAGCAGATACAGGGGAGGGGGCACTGAAGCTTTCTTT.

The chain couples TRBV7-9 to TRBJ2-1, with D perhaps given as TRBD1 or TRBD2 (5 bases each). The CDR3 consists of 13 residues. CDR1 is SEHNR and CDR2 is FQNEAQ in the germline V gene (reference sequence). The V and J ends lost 7 bases and 5 bases respectively, with 12 bases between them. CDR3: CASKGERDNEQFF. CDR3 DNA sequence: TGTGCCAGCAAAGGGGAGAGGGACAATGAGCAGTTCTTC. Full variable domain (outside the CDR3, taken from reference TRBV7-9 and TRBJ2-1): DTGVSQNPRHKITKRGQNVTFRCDPISEHNRLYWYRQTLGQGPEFLTYFQNEAQLEKSRLLSDRFSAERPKGSFSTLEIQRTEQGDSAMYLCASKGERDNEQFFGPGTRLTVL.

The chain is built from TRBV4-1 and TRBJ2-7; D is ambiguous. V dropped 0 bases and J dropped 0 bases, with 3 bases sitting between them. Germline V gene sequence: CDR1 MGHRA, CDR2 YSYEKL. CDR3 length equals 13 residues. The chain's CDR3 is CASSQDRSYEQYF. The CDR3 DNA is TGCGCCAGCAGCCAAGATCGCTCCTACGAGCAGTACTTC.